What follows are 19 T cell receptor beta chains derived from one specimen sequenced in a study of CD8 T cells in ankylosing spondylitis. A single record per CDR3 protein comes from TCRdb applying MiXCR to the 5' RACE reads. The repertoire holds under 250,000 distinct CDR3 sequences, with under 8.5% as singletons. The specimen sequenced was blood, either unsorted or a sorted T cell fraction (not recorded which). These receptors all come from a female donor with ankylosing spondylitis or in good health (not recorded which).

In its sample, this clonotype was seen a few times. The CDR3 spells CAWTSDTLTYEQYF. The CDR3 DNA reads TGTGCCTGGACCTCGGACACCTTAACCTACGAGCAGTACTTC. The chain couples TRBV30 to TRBJ2-7; D might be TRBD1 (5 bases). Germline lookup yields CDR1 GTSNPN and CDR2 SVGIG (reference sequence). The CDR3 extends over 14 amino acids. V was clipped by 4 bases and J by 2 bases, with 15 bases between them.

This clonotype was recorded many times. The gene calls are TRBV6-2 or TRBV6-3 and TRBJ2-7; 8 nucleotides align to TRBD2. V shed 6 bases and J 3 bases; nucleotides not matched to a gene: 7. CDR3 length: 14 amino acids. Per the germline V gene, CDR1 is MNHEY and CDR2 is SVGEGT. The CDR3 loop reads CASRSAGDHYEQYF. CDR3 coding DNA: TGTGCCAGCAGATCAGCGGGAGACCACTACGAGCAGTACTTC.

This clonotype was seen repeatedly, ten times or more. The chain joins TRBV2 to TRBJ2-2; 11 positions agree with TRBD2. The CDR3 length is 17 residues. Unmatched junction bases numbered 11, after V lost 8 bases and J lost 3 bases. The germline CDR1 and CDR2 sequences are SNHLY and FYNNEI. CDR3 nucleotides: TGTGCCAGCGGGACGATGACTAGCGGGACCGACACCGGGGAGCTGTTTTTT. Amino acids: CASGTMTSGTDTGELFF.

On this clonotype: A much larger clone differs from this one at a single base, so this may be a read error. This chain connects TRBV7-2 to TRBJ2-7; unclear D gene. The CDR3 extends over 13 amino acids. Germline CDR1 and CDR2: SGHTA and FQGNSA. The CDR3 protein is CASSFDAKYEQCF. The DNA of the CDR3 is TGTGCCAGCAGCTTCGACGCGAAATACGAGCAGTGCTTC. Filled out from reference TRBV7-2 and TRBJ2-7, the complete variable domain reads GAGVSQSPSNKVTEKGKDVELRCDPISGHTALYWYRQSLGQGLEFLIYFQGNSAPDKSGLPSDRFSAERTGGSVSTLTIQRTQQEDSAVYLCASSFDAKYEQCFGPGTRLTVT.

This clonotype was seen many times. The V and J genes are TRBV5-1 and TRBJ2-1; 10 nucleotides align to TRBD1. The CDR3 consists of 16 residues. V trimming: 3 bases; J trimming: 7 bases; junction bases outside the gene matches: 10. Germline V gene lookup returns CDR1 SGHRS and CDR2 YFSETQ. CDR3 in DNA: TGCGCCAGCAGCTCGAGGCCGGGACAGGGGTGGAATGAGCAGTTCTTC. It codes for CASSSRPGQGWNEQFF.

This clonotype was picked up many times. This chain uses TRBV11-1 with TRBJ2-6, with D tentatively TRBD1 (6 bases). The ends were cut back, 1 base at V and 5 bases at J, with 18 bases in the middle. CDR1 is SGHAT and CDR2 is FQDESV in the germline V gene (reference sequence). CDR3 length equals 18 residues. As DNA, the CDR3 is TGTGCCAGCAGCTTAGGGGGCCTACAGGGAAGTCGGGCCAACGTCCTGACTTTC. Protein: CASSLGGLQGSRANVLTF.

This clonotype was recorded at least ten times. This chain connects TRBV4-3 to TRBJ1-4; weak D call: TRBD1 (6 bases). Germline-derived CDR1 and CDR2 are LGHNA and YSLEER. This CDR3 region has 15 residues. Trimming removed 0 bases from V and 8 bases from J, with 13 bases in between. This CDR3 reads CASSQDNRVGEKLFF. The CDR3 DNA sequence: TGCGCCAGCAGCCAAGACAACAGGGTGGGGGAAAAACTGTTTTTT.

This clonotype was counted at least ten times. The chain joins TRBV15 to TRBJ2-5; 8 positions agree with TRBD1. V lost 2 bases and J lost 4; bases outside the gene matches: 9. The length of the CDR3 is 16 residues. Germline CDR1 reads LNHNV; CDR2 reads YYDKDF (reference sequence). The CDR3 DNA sequence: TGTGCCACCAGCAGAATGGGGACAGGAGGGAGAGAGACCCAGTACTTC. This encodes CATSRMGTGGRETQYF.

This clonotype was detected many times. This rearrangement joins TRBV20-1 to TRBJ2-1; 9 bases are shared with TRBD2. The CDR3 runs 17 residues. Per germline, CDR1 DFQATT and CDR2 SNEGSKA (reference sequence). The ends lost 4 bases at V and 6 bases at J; junction bases unmatched: 16. CDR3 sequence reads: CSATPRISGSGGNEQFF. The CDR3 region has the DNA TGCAGTGCTACCCCAAGAATTAGCGGGAGTGGGGGCAATGAGCAGTTCTTC.

This clonotype showed up many times. The CDR3 bases are TGTGCCAGCAGCTCCCGGAGGGGCAGGGGAGATACGCAGTATTTT. It codes for CASSSRRGRGDTQYF. This chain links TRBV7-8 with TRBJ2-3; D assignment may be TRBD1 or TRBD2 (6 bases each). CDR1 and CDR2 (germline): SGHVS, FQNEAQ. V gave up 4 bases and J gave up 5 bases, with 16 bases separating them. The CDR3 runs to 15 residues.

This clonotype was counted a single time. A much larger clone differs by one base, so this may be a read error. V is TRBV19 and J is TRBJ2-2; 11 bases are shared with TRBD2. Germline V gene sequence: CDR1 LNHDA, CDR2 SQIVND (reference sequence). CDR3 length: 19 amino acids. The CDR3 coding sequence is TGTGTCAGTAGTCCCCTCGGGACTAGCGGAAGACGGGTCACCGGGGAGCTGTTTTTT. Its protein product is CVSSPLGTSGRRVTGELFF.

The rearrangement uses TRBV28 and TRBJ2-2, with 8 bases fitting TRBD2. The V gene's germline CDR1 is MDHEN and CDR2 SYDVKM. V trimming: 5 bases; J trimming: 4 bases; junction bases outside the gene matches: 6. The CDR3 extends over 15 amino acids. The CDR3 is CASSPAGVPTGELFF. Written as DNA, the CDR3 is TGTGCCAGCAGTCCAGCGGGAGTTCCCACCGGGGAGCTGTTTTTT.

Many counts were recorded for this clonotype. J is TRBJ1-4 and V is TRBV7-2; D unclear. CDR3 length equals 14 residues. Germline lookup yields CDR1 SGHTA and CDR2 FQGNSA. Trimming removed 4 bases at V and 7 bases at J, with 13 bases between. This CDR3 reads CASSSDHASEKLFF. In DNA, the CDR3 is TGTGCCAGCAGCTCCGACCATGCCTCTGAAAAACTGTTTTTT.

This clonotype was seen ten or more times. This chain connects TRBV15 to TRBJ2-2; either TRBD1 or TRBD2 may supply D (5 bases each). The CDR3 has 16 residues. Deletions cut 1 base from V and 0 bases from J, with 9 bases between. Germline V gene lookup returns CDR1 LNHNV and CDR2 YYDKDF (reference sequence). CDR3 sequence reads: CATSRGGATNTGELFF. CDR3 nucleotide sequence: TGTGCCACCAGCAGAGGAGGGGCTACGAACACCGGGGAGCTGTTTTTT.

This clonotype was recorded at least ten times. This rearrangement joins TRBV20-1 to TRBJ2-2, with D perhaps matching TRBD2 (6 bases). CDR1 and CDR2 from the germline V gene are DFQATT and SNEGSKA (reference sequence). This CDR3 has 14 amino acids. The V end lost 4 bases, the J end lost 6 bases, and 15 bases lay between the germline ends. The CDR3 region has the DNA TGCAGTGCTACCAAAGGGACTCCCCCCGGGGAGCTGTTTTTT. Protein: CSATKGTPPGELFF.

V gene TRBV7-9 combines with J gene TRBJ2-5, with 9 bases aligning to TRBD2. This CDR3 comprises 15 residues. The V gene's germline CDR1 is SEHNR and CDR2 FQNEAQ (reference sequence). V shed 6 bases, J shed 2 bases, and the junction held 7 bases outside the gene matches. As DNA, the CDR3 is TGTGCCAGCAGTATCACTAGCGGGCCACAAGAGACCCAGTACTTC. Encoded protein: CASSITSGPQETQYF. The full variable domain, in which reference TRBV7-9 and TRBJ2-5 provide the parts outside the CDR3, is DTGVSQNPRHKITKRGQNVTFRCDPISEHNRLYWYRQTLGQGPEFLTYFQNEAQLEKSRLLSDRFSAERPKGSFSTLEIQRTEQGDSAMYLCASSITSGPQETQYFGPGTRLLVL.

This clonotype showed up many times. The chain employs TRBV12-3 or TRBV12-4 and TRBJ2-7; D tentatively reads TRBD1 or TRBD2 (5 bases each). CDR3 length: 17 residues. V lost 6 bases, J lost 1 base, and 22 bases lay in between. This CDR3 reads CASSLILGPRGSYEQYF. In DNA form, the CDR3 reads TGTGCCAGCAGCCTAATATTGGGACCAAGAGGTTCCTACGAGCAGTACTTC.

This clonotype was observed at least ten times. Here the CDR3 reads CAWSVRRDIEQFF. The CDR3 DNA sequence: TGTGCCTGGAGTGTACGGAGAGACATTGAGCAGTTCTTC. This sequence joins TRBV30 and TRBJ2-1, with D unclear. The CDR3 sequence is 13 residues long. V was trimmed by 0 bases and J by 9 bases, leaving 12 bases between them. Germline CDR1 reads GTSNPN; CDR2 reads SVGIG (reference sequence). Based on the CDR3 plus reference TRBV30 and TRBJ2-1, the full variable domain is SQTIHQWPATLVQPVGSPLSLECTVEGTSNPNLYWYRQAAGRGLQLLFYSVGIGQISSEVPQNLSASRPQDRQFILSSKKLLLSDSGFYLCAWSVRRDIEQFFGPGTRLTVL.

This clonotype was observed a few times. A much larger clone differs by one base, so this may be a read error. The chain uses TRBV7-8 and TRBJ2-1, with 9 bases lining up with TRBD2. This CDR3 is built from 16 residues. Germline V CDR1 and CDR2: SGHVS, FQNEAQ. DNA of the CDR3: TGTGTCAGCAGCCTCTTGCGGGAGGGCAGGTACAATGAGCAGTTCTTC. Amino acid sequence: CVSSLLREGRYNEQFF.